What follows describes a single T cell receptor beta chain. This sample includes further DNA sequences coding for the same CDR3. Living in about two dozen US areas, the participants were between 18 and 89 years of age. Cohorts were determined from participant-reported clinical history. The CDR3 consists of 13 residues. Trimming left V 4 bases short and J 3 bases short, with 8 bases between. CDR1 is LGHDT, CDR2 YNNKEL, per germline (reference sequence). The record originates from a study of blood T cell repertoires in COVID-19. Authors' data handling: Counts of nucleated cells, estimated from reference gene primer amplification, were obtained. Only in-frame clones appear in the TCRdb table, and some are missing; sequencing was by immunoSEQ multiplex PCR. Clonal size and the V and J genes are those of that table, whereas D and trimming came from the DNA. The repertoire has approximately 250,000 clones, 80% to 90% of them found once; the top ten carry roughly 3.9%.

The sequence was obtained from a woman in her 30s with acute COVID-19. Material: PBMCs or T cells enriched from blood (not recorded which). The chain has TRBV3-1 (or the pseudogene TRBV3-2) and TRBJ2-3; perhaps TRBD2 as D (6 bases). The CDR3 is CASSRRETDTQYF. CDR3 coding DNA: TGTGCCAGCAGCCGCCGGGAGACAGATACGCAGTATTTT.